This is a list of T cell receptor beta chains from one sample in a study of blood T cell repertoires in COVID-19. Produced via immunoSEQ multiplex PCR; TCRdb's table is partial and in-frame only. The profile shows more than 200,000 clones, around 82% of them singletons. Specimen: PBMCs or T cells enriched from blood (not recorded which). Receptors originate from a woman between 40 and 55 years old with acute COVID-19. Both conserved end residues are part of each CDR3. A D gene is named only where the DNA matches it firmly. Some rows mark clone size as missing; the rest say once, few, many or name a class of expanded clone.

D,J,size,V,DNA,CDR3
NA,TRBJ2-1,NA,TRBV30,TGTGCCTGGAGTTTACTAGCTACTGAGCAGTTCTTC,CAWSLLATEQFF
TRBD2,TRBJ2-6,few,TRBV2,TGTGCCAGCAGTCCAACTTTGACTAGCGGGGGGGCCCTGCTGACTTTC,CASSPTLTSGGALLTF
NA,TRBJ1-6,NA,TRBV10-1,TGCGCCAGCAGTGCGGCCGGGAGTGGGGATTCACCCCTCCACTTT,CASSAAGSGDSPLHF
NA,TRBJ1-5,NA,TRBV24-1,TGTGCCACCAGTGTTGGACAGACTAGCAATCAGCCCCAGCATTTT,CATSVGQTSNQPQHF
TRBD1,TRBJ2-1,NA,TRBV20-1,TGCAGTGCTAGTCACGAGACAGGGTGGAGAGTTGAGCAGTTCTTC,CSASHETGWRVEQFF
TRBD1,TRBJ1-4,NA,TRBV28,TGTGCCAGCAGTCCTACAGGGGTAGGGGAAAAACTGTTTTTT,CASSPTGVGEKLFF
NA,TRBJ1-3,NA,TRBV9,TGTGCCAGCAGCGTAACTCCGAGCTCTGGAAACACCATATATTTT,CASSVTPSSGNTIYF
TRBD1,TRBJ1-4,NA,TRBV27,TGTGCCAGCAGATCCGGGACAGGGGTTGAAAAACTGTTTTTT,CASRSGTGVEKLFF
TRBD2,TRBJ2-3,NA,TRBV27,TGTGCCAGCAGTACAAAAGCGGGGACTAACACAGATACGCAGTATTTT,CASSTKAGTNTDTQYF
NA,TRBJ1-2,few,TRBV5-6,TGTGCCAGCAGCTTGCGATTGCAGAATCCTAACTATGGCTACACCTTC,CASSLRLQNPNYGYTF
TRBD1,TRBJ1-1,NA,TRBV7-3,TGTGCCAGCAGCGCTCAACAGGGGACTGAAGCTTTCTTT,CASSAQQGTEAFF
TRBD1,TRBJ2-7,NA,TRBV29-1,TGCAGCGTTGAAAAGGGCAGGGGGAGTCGGGAGCAGTACTTC,CSVEKGRGSREQYF
TRBD2,TRBJ2-2,NA,TRBV14,TGTGCCAGCAGCCAGGTTAGCGGGTCTCTACGGGAGCTGTTTTTT,CASSQVSGSLRELFF
NA,TRBJ2-2,NA,TRBV6-5,TGTGCCAGCAGTTACTGGGGGGTGGACACCGGGGAGCTGTTTTTT,CASSYWGVDTGELFF
NA,TRBJ1-1,NA,TRBV18,TGTGCCAGCTCACGAGCCACCCGGAACACTGAAGCTTTCTTT,CASSRATRNTEAFF
TRBD1,TRBJ1-4,NA,TRBV15,TGTGCCACCAGCAGAGAAGTGGCGGGACAGGCAGTCAGTACAACTAATGAAAAACTGTTTTTT,CATSREVAGQAVSTTNEKLFF
TRBD2,TRBJ2-7,once,TRBV16,TGTGCCAGCAGCCAAAGGGGAGGACTAGCGGGGGCAGAGCTGTACTTC,CASSQRGGLAGAELYF
NA,TRBJ2-5,NA,TRBV24-1,TGTGCCACCAGTGATTTGCATCAGACCCAGTACTTC,CATSDLHQTQYF
TRBD1,TRBJ1-4,NA,TRBV10-3,TGTGCCATCAGTGAGTCTCGCCAGGGGGGTGAAAAACTGTTTTTT,CAISESRQGGEKLFF
TRBD2,TRBJ2-3,NA,TRBV9,TGTGCCAGCAGCGGGACTAGCACCGCCTCGACTAGCACAGATACGCAGTATTTT,CASSGTSTASTSTDTQYF
TRBD1,TRBJ1-5,NA,TRBV19,TGTGCCAGTAGGCTGGGACAGCCGAGAAAGCCCCAGCATTTT,CASRLGQPRKPQHF
TRBD1,TRBJ1-2,NA,TRBV4-2,TGTGCCAGCAGCCAAAGCTCGGCAGGGGGATCCTATGGCTACACCTTC,CASSQSSAGGSYGYTF
TRBD2,TRBJ2-7,NA,TRBV7-9,TGTGCCAGCAGCCCACTAGCGGGAGGGCCTGGTGAGCAGTACTTC,CASSPLAGGPGEQYF
TRBD2,TRBJ2-1,NA,TRBV5-1,TGCGCCAGCAGCTTGGGAGCGGGAGGATACAATGAGCAGTTCTTC,CASSLGAGGYNEQFF
NA,TRBJ1-5,NA,TRBV2,TGTGCCAGCAGTGGGGAGTACCGGGATCAGCCCCAGCATTTT,CASSGEYRDQPQHF
TRBD1,TRBJ1-3,once,TRBV7-2,TGTGCCAGCAGCGCAGGACAGGCTACGGCAGGAAACACCATATATTTT,CASSAGQATAGNTIYF
NA,TRBJ1-1,NA,TRBV6-6,TGTGCCAGCTCCAGACAGAACACTGAAGCTTTCTTT,CASSRQNTEAFF
NA,TRBJ2-5,NA,TRBV7-2,TGTGCCAGCAGCTCCAACACGGCGGGGTTCGGAGAGACCCAGTACTTC,CASSSNTAGFGETQYF
NA,TRBJ2-7,NA,TRBV10-2,TGCGCCAGCAGTCCCGGGGGGCTGATATTCGACGAGCAGTACTTC,CASSPGGLIFDEQYF
NA,TRBJ1-3,many,TRBV19,TGTGCCAGTAGTCGAGGGGGACCTGGAAACACCATATATTTT,CASSRGGPGNTIYF
TRBD1,TRBJ2-5,few,TRBV11-3,TGTGCCAGCAGCGACCGGGACAGGGAAGAGACCCAGTACTTC,CASSDRDREETQYF
NA,TRBJ1-6,NA,TRBV7-9,TGTGCCAGCAGCTCCGGGTACAGGGAGCCAAACGTGCCACCCCTCCACTTT,CASSSGYREPNVPPLHF
NA,TRBJ1-1,once,TRBV5-4,TGTGCCAGCAGCGAGGCTTTTATCTGGAACACTGAAGCTTTCTTT,CASSEAFIWNTEAFF
NA,TRBJ1-1,NA,TRBV2,TGTGCCAGCAGTGTCTGGGGACTAAACACTGAAGCTTTCTTT,CASSVWGLNTEAFF